Reported below is one T cell receptor beta chain. Which antigen it targets is not known. No clone much larger than this one lies a single base away; base qualities are absent. This sample was included in a study of T cells in Graves' hyperthyroidism and ophthalmopathy (dated by TCRdb to between 2018 and 2021). For context, the study as a whole: Peripheral blood was sampled at the time of initial diagnosis, prior to any treatment. The study also compared thyroid tissue and blood T-cell repertoires from about 6 Graves' hyperthyroidism patients. The 95 to 100 discovery patients were randomly divided into training and test sets at a 7:3 ratio. The paper reports TCR Vbeta CDR3 sequencing of roughly 140 peripheral blood samples: approximately 41 ophthalmopathy, 70 to 85 hyperthyroidism and some 17 progressor patients. After sampling, hyperthyroidism patients received methimazole starting at 30 mg daily, and ophthalmopathy patients received high-dose intravenous methylprednisolone. Prospective prediction of ophthalmopathy was tested in an independent validation cohort of approximately 18 hyperthyroidism patients and 17 patients who later progressed to ophthalmopathy. To identify distinguishing TCR V-J signatures, a discovery cohort of roughly 100 patients was used, comprising 40 to 45 with Graves' ophthalmopathy and some 60 with stable Graves' hyperthyroidism.

Study-wide conclusions, independent of this receptor: In validation, the model predicted progression to ophthalmopathy a median of about 6 months before onset, with about 70% sensitivity and roughly 79% specificity. Sample size was not statistically predetermined, and blinding of investigators to group allocation was not performed. In cross-validation, a model built on a 13 V-J signature told ophthalmopathy apart from stable hyperthyroidism with over 85% sensitivity and roughly 82% specificity, and in testing the same model reached 80%/75%. Blood samples also contained most of the expanded thyroid clonotypes (frequency above 0.001), which suggests that blood repertoires may reflect thyroid immune responses.

Ophthalmopathy patients had moderately to severely active disease, with a Clinical Activity Score of 3 or more, a NOSPECS grade of 4 or more, and a disease duration of less than 3 months. Any patient with an uncontrolled infection, another autoimmune disease, pregnancy or lactation was excluded. Clinical symptoms, serum thyroxine and TRAb, thyroid ultrasound, and orbital computed tomography formed the basis for the diagnoses. PBMCs were isolated from approximately 10 ml of fresh peripheral blood by Ficoll-Paque density gradient centrifugation. Total RNA was extracted with Trizol reagent, and quality was checked on an Agilent 2100 Bioanalyzer. The CDR3 numbers 14 residues from cysteine through phenylalanine. CDR3 DNA is the only sequence kept; it has 42 bases, read in frame from the first base. Trimming takes 6 bases off V and 2 bases off J; junction bases not matched to a gene: 6. The germline V gene encodes CDR1 SGHTA and CDR2 FQGNSA.

The TCR beta CDR3 regions were amplified from the RNA transcripts. For the first round of RT-PCR on the TCR CDR3, the HTBI primer set was used together with the Qiagen OneStep RT-PCR kit. Libraries were constructed in a second round of multiplex PCR, after which size selection and purification were carried out. The libraries were sequenced on an Illumina HiSeq2000 using paired-end 100 bp reads. In the authors' own workflow: SOAPnuke was used to process the raw data, throwing out any read that contained adapters or uncalled bases, had a mean Phred below 15, or lacked an exact constant-primer or identifier match. High-quality paired reads were merged with COPE v1.2.5, and unique nucleotide sequences were defined as clonotypes. MiTCR v1.1 was used to align clonotypes to the IMGT TRBV, TRBD and TRBJ reference segments. The analysis included only V-J combinations with a frequency above 0.0001, which together covered roughly 99% of the repertoires. A TCS score was defined as the ratio of F50 (clonal expansion) to E x V (chaos), with BLOSUM62-based TCRdist applied between CDR3 peptides within each V-J. Welch's t-statistics and random forest reduced just over 500 V-J features to roughly 13, which were used in a naive Bayes classifier (R e1071). In TCRdb, the public reads were trimmed at Q25 with fastp and aligned with MiXCR, with productive beta chains retained. A single entry per CDR3 protein holds the most common genes and DNA from its merged rows. The V and J calls shown here were made by TCRdb, not taken from the authors' results. This sample lists some 350,000 distinct CDR3 sequences; around 15% were detected once. Of the sample, roughly 20% is held by the ten largest clones.

Sequencing input: blood. This TCR was sampled from a woman aged 55-69 years with Graves' ophthalmopathy. The rearrangement joined TRBV7-2 to TRBJ2-5, and TRBD1 aligns with 7 junction nucleotides. Here is the DNA: TGTGCCAGCAGGCCGGACAGGTTACAAGAGACCCAGTACTTC. This encodes CASRPDRLQETQYF.